This TCR beta chain was found in a study of blood T cell repertoires in COVID-19. Trimming removed 7 bases from V and 2 bases from J, with 12 bases in between. Germline CDR1 SNHLY, CDR2 FYNNEI. The length of the CDR3 is 14 residues. This clone was detected a few times. Authors' processing steps: Estimation of nucleated cell counts relied on the amplification of reference gene primers. Data came from immunoSEQ multiplex PCR; TCRdb stores just in-frame clones and leaves some out. That table furnishes V, J and clone size, whereas the DNA furnished D and trimming. The sample lists roughly 260,000 clones; roughly 80% were seen once.

V usage is TRBV2 and J usage is TRBJ1-5; D might be TRBD1 (6 bases). This receptor was obtained from a woman between 35 and 50 years old with active or convalescent COVID-19. Sequencing was carried out using peripheral blood. DNA of the CDR3: TGTGCCAGCAATCCGGCAGGGGGCAATCAGCCCCAGCATTTT. Translation: CASNPAGGNQPQHF.